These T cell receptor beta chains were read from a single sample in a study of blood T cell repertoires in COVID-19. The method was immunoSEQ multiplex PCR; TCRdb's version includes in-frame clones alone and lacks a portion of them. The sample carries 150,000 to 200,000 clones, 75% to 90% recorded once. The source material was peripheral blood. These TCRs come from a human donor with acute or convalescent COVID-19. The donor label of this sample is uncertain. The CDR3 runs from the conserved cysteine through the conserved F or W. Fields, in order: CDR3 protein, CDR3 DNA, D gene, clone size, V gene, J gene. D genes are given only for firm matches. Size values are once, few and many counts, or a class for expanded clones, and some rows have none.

cdr3_aa: CASSRSGGGYNEQFF; cdr3_nt: TGTGCCAGTAGCCGCTCGGGGGGGGGATACAATGAGCAGTTCTTC; d_call: TRBD2; clone_size: NA; v_call: TRBV19; j_call: TRBJ2-1
cdr3_aa: CASSPSGTGRYSPLHF; cdr3_nt: TGTGCCAGCAGCCCTAGTGGGACAGGCCGATATTCACCCCTCCACTTT; d_call: TRBD1; clone_size: few; v_call: TRBV13; j_call: TRBJ1-6
cdr3_aa: CASSYDSNYGYTF; cdr3_nt: TGTGCCAGCAGTTACGACAGTAACTATGGCTACACCTTC; d_call: NA; clone_size: many; v_call: TRBV6-2/TRBV6-3; j_call: TRBJ1-2
cdr3_aa: CASSTTSGGGQETQYF; cdr3_nt: TGTGCCAGTAGTACAACTAGCGGGGGAGGCCAAGAGACCCAGTACTTC; d_call: TRBD2; clone_size: once; v_call: TRBV19; j_call: TRBJ2-5
cdr3_aa: CATRSGTGVSYEQYF; cdr3_nt: TGTGCCACCAGATCCGGGACAGGCGTCTCCTACGAGCAGTACTTC; d_call: TRBD1; clone_size: NA; v_call: TRBV6-5; j_call: TRBJ2-7
cdr3_aa: CASSPSGYGYTF; cdr3_nt: TGTGCCAGCAGCCCCTCGGGCTATGGCTACACCTTC; d_call: NA; clone_size: NA; v_call: TRBV5-4; j_call: TRBJ1-2
cdr3_aa: CASSTDSSYEQYF; cdr3_nt: TGTGCCAGCTCAACGGACAGCTCCTACGAGCAGTACTTC; d_call: NA; clone_size: NA; v_call: TRBV18; j_call: TRBJ2-7
cdr3_aa: CASSQEGSRNTIYF; cdr3_nt: TGTGCCAGCAGCCAAGAGGGCTCCAGAAACACCATATATTTT; d_call: NA; clone_size: NA; v_call: TRBV4-2; j_call: TRBJ1-3
cdr3_aa: CASSLDGVSNQPQHF; cdr3_nt: TGCGCCAGCAGCTTGGACGGGGTGAGCAATCAGCCCCAGCATTTT; d_call: NA; clone_size: NA; v_call: TRBV5-1; j_call: TRBJ1-5
cdr3_aa: CASSINRAHSGNTIYF; cdr3_nt: TGTGCCAGCAGCATAAACAGGGCCCACTCTGGAAACACCATATATTTT; d_call: NA; clone_size: NA; v_call: TRBV7-2; j_call: TRBJ1-3
cdr3_aa: CASSTSSQGAYGYTF; cdr3_nt: TGTGCCAGTAGTACCTCCTCCCAGGGGGCCTATGGCTACACCTTC; d_call: TRBD1; clone_size: NA; v_call: TRBV19; j_call: TRBJ1-2
cdr3_aa: CASSSRTSLYGYTF; cdr3_nt: TGTGCCAGCAGTTCCCGAACATCCCTCTATGGCTACACCTTC; d_call: NA; clone_size: NA; v_call: TRBV6-6; j_call: TRBJ1-2
cdr3_aa: CASSGTRPGNEQFF; cdr3_nt: TGTGCCAGCAGCGGCACGCGGCCGGGTAATGAGCAGTTCTTC; d_call: NA; clone_size: NA; v_call: TRBV5-8; j_call: TRBJ2-1
cdr3_aa: CASSLKPDSFYGYTF; cdr3_nt: TGTGCCAGCAGCTTGAAGCCCGACAGTTTCTATGGCTACACCTTC; d_call: NA; clone_size: NA; v_call: TRBV5-5; j_call: TRBJ1-2
cdr3_aa: CASSLWVGPGGEKLFF; cdr3_nt: TGTGCCAGCAGCTTATGGGTAGGGCCCGGCGGGGAAAAACTGTTTTTT; d_call: NA; clone_size: NA; v_call: TRBV7-8; j_call: TRBJ1-4
cdr3_aa: CASSWTNMNTEAFF; cdr3_nt: TGTGCCAGCAGTTGGACAAACATGAACACTGAAGCTTTCTTT; d_call: NA; clone_size: NA; v_call: TRBV6-5; j_call: TRBJ1-1
cdr3_aa: CASSPRQGERDYGYTF; cdr3_nt: TGTGCCAGTAGTCCAAGACAGGGGGAGCGGGACTATGGCTACACCTTC; d_call: TRBD1; clone_size: few; v_call: TRBV19; j_call: TRBJ1-2
cdr3_aa: CASSQDFKRGYSYEQYF; cdr3_nt: TGTGCCAGCAGCCAAGATTTTAAGCGGGGGTACTCCTACGAGCAGTACTTC; d_call: TRBD2; clone_size: once; v_call: TRBV4-2; j_call: TRBJ2-7
cdr3_aa: CAWSVRVMGGGETQYF; cdr3_nt: TGTGCCTGGAGTGTACGGGTCATGGGGGGGGGAGAGACCCAGTACTTC; d_call: TRBD2; clone_size: NA; v_call: TRBV30; j_call: TRBJ2-5
cdr3_aa: CASRGDYEKLFF; cdr3_nt: TGTGCCAGCAGGGGGGACTATGAAAAACTGTTTTTT; d_call: NA; clone_size: NA; v_call: TRBV12-1; j_call: TRBJ1-4
cdr3_aa: CASSSWTAYGYTF; cdr3_nt: TGTGCCAGCAGCTCTTGGACAGCGTATGGCTACACCTTC; d_call: NA; clone_size: once; v_call: TRBV5-4; j_call: TRBJ1-2
cdr3_aa: CSVGQSQRVDEQYF; cdr3_nt: TGCAGCGTTGGGCAAAGTCAACGGGTCGACGAGCAGTACTTC; d_call: NA; clone_size: NA; v_call: TRBV29-1; j_call: TRBJ2-7
cdr3_aa: CASSLAETSNEQFF; cdr3_nt: TGTGCCAGCAGCTTAGCGGAGACTAGCAATGAGCAGTTCTTC; d_call: NA; clone_size: NA; v_call: TRBV7-8; j_call: TRBJ2-1
cdr3_aa: CASSLAGGPETQYF; cdr3_nt: TGTGCCAGCAGCCTAGCGGGGGGGCCGGAGACCCAGTACTTC; d_call: TRBD2; clone_size: NA; v_call: TRBV6-6; j_call: TRBJ2-5
cdr3_aa: CASSRHSGDTGELFF; cdr3_nt: TGTGCCAGTAGTAGACATAGCGGGGACACCGGGGAGCTGTTTTTT; d_call: TRBD2; clone_size: once; v_call: TRBV19; j_call: TRBJ2-2
cdr3_aa: CATSEPHRGHEQFF; cdr3_nt: TGTGCCACCAGTGAACCCCACAGGGGCCATGAGCAGTTCTTC; d_call: TRBD1; clone_size: NA; v_call: TRBV24-1; j_call: TRBJ2-1
cdr3_aa: CASSQEGVPGAFGYTF; cdr3_nt: TGCGCCAGCAGCCAAGAGGGAGTACCAGGGGCCTTTGGCTACACCTTC; d_call: NA; clone_size: NA; v_call: TRBV4-3; j_call: TRBJ1-2
cdr3_aa: CASSPRPRGPGSGGYTF; cdr3_nt: TGTGCCAGCAGCCCCCGCCCCAGGGGCCCCGGAAGCGGAGGCTACACCTTC; d_call: NA; clone_size: NA; v_call: TRBV4-2; j_call: TRBJ1-2
cdr3_aa: CASRPRGATEAFF; cdr3_nt: TGTGCCAGCAGACCCAGGGGGGCAACCGAAGCTTTCTTT; d_call: TRBD1; clone_size: NA; v_call: TRBV5-4; j_call: TRBJ1-1
cdr3_aa: CASSWGLNTEAFF; cdr3_nt: TGCGCCAGCAGCTGGGGACTTAACACTGAAGCTTTCTTT; d_call: NA; clone_size: once; v_call: TRBV5-1; j_call: TRBJ1-1
cdr3_aa: CASSLDRGNYGYTF; cdr3_nt: TGCGCCAGCAGCTTGGACAGGGGGAACTATGGCTACACCTTC; d_call: TRBD1; clone_size: NA; v_call: TRBV5-1; j_call: TRBJ1-2
cdr3_aa: CASSLSAGQETQYF; cdr3_nt: TGCGCCAGCAGCTTGTCAGCAGGACAAGAGACCCAGTACTTC; d_call: NA; clone_size: NA; v_call: TRBV5-1; j_call: TRBJ2-5
cdr3_aa: CASSIQGGNEQFF; cdr3_nt: TGTGCCAGCTCAATCCAGGGTGGTAATGAGCAGTTCTTC; d_call: NA; clone_size: NA; v_call: TRBV18; j_call: TRBJ2-1
cdr3_aa: CAWSKTGLRVAGQPQHF; cdr3_nt: TGTGCCTGGAGTAAAACCGGTCTACGGGTGGCGGGTCAGCCCCAGCATTTT; d_call: NA; clone_size: NA; v_call: TRBV30; j_call: TRBJ1-5
cdr3_aa: CASRERGAQSYNEQFF; cdr3_nt: TGTGCCAGCAGAGAGCGGGGGGCACAGTCCTACAATGAGCAGTTCTTC; d_call: TRBD2; clone_size: NA; v_call: TRBV2; j_call: TRBJ2-1
cdr3_aa: CATRGAYEQYF; cdr3_nt: TGTGCCACTCGTGGGGCTTACGAGCAGTACTTC; d_call: NA; clone_size: NA; v_call: TRBV10-3; j_call: TRBJ2-7
cdr3_aa: CASSYSGESPLHF; cdr3_nt: TGTGCCAGCAGTTACTCAGGGGAATCACCCCTCCACTTT; d_call: NA; clone_size: NA; v_call: TRBV6-6; j_call: TRBJ1-6